This TCR beta chain stems from a study of Graves' ophthalmopathy and Graves' hyperthyroidism. From germline, CDR1 is SQVTM and CDR2 ANQGSEA. The CDR3 contains 14 residues. V lost 4 bases, J lost 3 bases, and 12 bases lay in between. TCR beta CDR3 regions were amplified from RNA transcripts. An initial RT-PCR round employing HTBI primers preceded a second-round multiplex PCR. TCRdb analysed the multiplex PCR reads with MiXCR anew, one entry per CDR3 protein. The sample has around 1,000,000 distinct CDR3 sequences; around a third are singletons. Hyperthyroidism patients were newly diagnosed, ill under 2 months, and aged 18 to 65 years. This clonotype was recorded at least ten times.

This TCR was sampled from an adult man with Graves' hyperthyroidism. The rearrangement uses TRBV29-1 and TRBJ2-2, with D tentatively TRBD1 (6 bases). Sequencing was carried out using peripheral blood or thyroid tissue (not recorded which). For the CDR3, the DNA is TGCAGCGTTGGTCAGGGGTTGGACACCGGGGAGCTGTTTTTT. It yields the protein CSVGQGLDTGELFF.